The following is a TCR beta chain sequence with its context. The sample is drawn from a study of blood T cell repertoires in COVID-19. The wider study: Researchers got acute and convalescent COVID-19 samples from the United States, Italy and Spain.

As originally analysed: Estimated nucleated cell counts came from reference gene primer amplification. Using immunoSEQ multiplex PCR, the repertoire was profiled, and TCRdb retains in-frame clones only, with some absent. Clone size and the V and J calls come from that table; the DNA yielded D and trimming. The data hold 130,000 to 150,000 clones, with around 75% observed a single time. A Seattle source enrolled patients during active infection and followed them longitudinally. Between the trimmed V and J ends, which lost 1 base and 7 bases, there was a span of 14 bases. The CDR3 loop spans 14 amino acids. The germline CDR1 and CDR2 sequences are MNHNS and SASEGT.

The TCR originated in a woman aged 70-85 years with COVID-19, enrolled during active disease. The V call is TRBV6-1, the J call TRBJ2-7; no clear D. Source material: peripheral blood. Here the CDR3 DNA reads TGTGCCAGCAGTGAAGTCGTGGCCCCCGGGGAGCAGTACTTC. Residues: CASSEVVAPGEQYF.